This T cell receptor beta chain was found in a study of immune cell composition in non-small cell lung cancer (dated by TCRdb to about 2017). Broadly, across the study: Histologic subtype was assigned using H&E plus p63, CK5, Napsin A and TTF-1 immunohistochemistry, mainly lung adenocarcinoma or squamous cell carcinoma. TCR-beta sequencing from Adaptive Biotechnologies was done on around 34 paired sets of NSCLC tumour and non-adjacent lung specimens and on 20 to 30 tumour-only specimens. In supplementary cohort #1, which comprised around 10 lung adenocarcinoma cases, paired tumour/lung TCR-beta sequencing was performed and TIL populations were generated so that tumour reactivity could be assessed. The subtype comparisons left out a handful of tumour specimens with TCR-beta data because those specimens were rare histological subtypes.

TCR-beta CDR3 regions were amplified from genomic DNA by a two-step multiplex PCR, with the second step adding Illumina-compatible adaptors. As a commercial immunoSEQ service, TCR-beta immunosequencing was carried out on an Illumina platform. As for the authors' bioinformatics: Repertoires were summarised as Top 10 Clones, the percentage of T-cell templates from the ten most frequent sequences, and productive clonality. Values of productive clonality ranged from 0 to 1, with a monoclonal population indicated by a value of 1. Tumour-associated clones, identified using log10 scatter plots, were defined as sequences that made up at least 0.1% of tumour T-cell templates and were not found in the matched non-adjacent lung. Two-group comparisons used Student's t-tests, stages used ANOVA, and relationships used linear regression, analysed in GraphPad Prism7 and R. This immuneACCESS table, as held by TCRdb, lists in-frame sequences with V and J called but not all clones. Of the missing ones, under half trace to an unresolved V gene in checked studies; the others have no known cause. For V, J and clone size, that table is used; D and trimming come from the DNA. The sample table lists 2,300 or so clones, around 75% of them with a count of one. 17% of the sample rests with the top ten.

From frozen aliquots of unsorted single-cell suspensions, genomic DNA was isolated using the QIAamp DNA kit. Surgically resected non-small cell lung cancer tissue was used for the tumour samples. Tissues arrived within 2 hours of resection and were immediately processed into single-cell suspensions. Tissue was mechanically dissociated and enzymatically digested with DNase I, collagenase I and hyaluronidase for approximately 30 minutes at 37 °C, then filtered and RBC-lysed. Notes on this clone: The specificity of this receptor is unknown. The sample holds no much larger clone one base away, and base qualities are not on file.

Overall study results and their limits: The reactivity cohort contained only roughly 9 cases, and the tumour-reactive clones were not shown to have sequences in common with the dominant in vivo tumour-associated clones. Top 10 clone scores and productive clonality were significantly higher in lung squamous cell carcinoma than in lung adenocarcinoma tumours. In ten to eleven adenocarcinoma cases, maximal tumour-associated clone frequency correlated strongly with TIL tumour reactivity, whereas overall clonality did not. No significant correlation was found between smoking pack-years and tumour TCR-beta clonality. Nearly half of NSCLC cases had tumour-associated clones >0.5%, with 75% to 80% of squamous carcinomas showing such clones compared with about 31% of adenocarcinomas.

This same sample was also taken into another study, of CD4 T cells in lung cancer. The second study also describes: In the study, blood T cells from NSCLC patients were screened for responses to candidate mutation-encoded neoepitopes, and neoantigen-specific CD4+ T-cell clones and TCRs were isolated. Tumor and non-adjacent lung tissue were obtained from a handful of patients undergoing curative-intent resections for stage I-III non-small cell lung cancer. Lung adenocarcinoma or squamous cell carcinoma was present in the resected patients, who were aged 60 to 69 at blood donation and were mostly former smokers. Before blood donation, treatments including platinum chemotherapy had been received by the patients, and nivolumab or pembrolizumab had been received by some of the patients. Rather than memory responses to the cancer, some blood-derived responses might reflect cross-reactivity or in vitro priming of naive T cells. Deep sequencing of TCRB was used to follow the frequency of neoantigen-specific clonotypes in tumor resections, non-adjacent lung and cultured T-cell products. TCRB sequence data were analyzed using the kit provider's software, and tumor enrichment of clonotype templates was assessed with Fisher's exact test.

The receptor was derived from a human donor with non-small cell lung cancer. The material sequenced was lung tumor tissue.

The CDR3 region: CASSSGQGGNQPQHF. The nucleotide sequence is given as TGCGCCAGCAGCTCTGGACAGGGTGGCAATCAGCCCCAGCATTTT. The chain is assembled from TRBV5-1 and TRBJ1-5; 8 central nucleotides agree with TRBD1. V is pruned by 3 bases and J by 2 bases, leaving 4 bases of the junction without a gene match. From a lookup of the germline V gene, CDR1 and CDR2 are SGHRS and YFSETQ. The CDR3 spans 15 residues, from the cysteine through the phenylalanine. The only DNA kept is the CDR3, 45 bases in frame from the first base.